Below are 15 T cell receptor beta chains sequenced from a single sample in a study of early stage breast cancer tumors. Using immunoSEQ multiplex PCR, the repertoire was profiled, and TCRdb retains in-frame clones only, with some absent. The table records some 24,000 clones, 60% to 70% of them present only once. Sequences were obtained from breast tumor tissue. The source of these receptors is a person in their 60s with breast cancer.

In DNA, the CDR3 is TGTGCCAGCAGCTTACAGTTGGGGGCTAGGACTGAAGCTTTCTTT. Residues: CASSLQLGARTEAFF. The V call is TRBV7-6, the J call TRBJ1-1; tentative D call: TRBD1 (6 bases). V dropped 2 bases and J dropped 5 bases, with 15 bases sitting between them. The length of the CDR3 is 15 residues. Looked up from germline, CDR1 is SGHVS and CDR2 is FNYEAQ.

V usage is TRBV30 and J usage is TRBJ2-7, with a tentative D call TRBD2 (5 bases). The length of the CDR3 is 14 residues. Germline V gene lookup returns CDR1 GTSNPN and CDR2 SVGIG (reference sequence). V lost 7 bases and J lost 0, with 16 bases in between. The CDR3 region is CASSSWTRSYEQYF. The CDR3 coding sequence is TGTGCCTCCTCCTCCTGGACTCGCTCCTACGAGCAGTACTTC.

This chain uses TRBV30 with TRBJ2-7; the D is unclear. The germline V gene has CDR1 GTSNPN and CDR2 SVGIG (reference sequence). Trimming shortened V by 2 bases and J by 3 bases, and 14 bases separated the two germline ends. This CDR3 has 14 residues. CDR3 sequence reads: CAWSPQSTYYEQYF. DNA of the CDR3: TGTGCCTGGAGTCCCCAATCGACATACTACGAGCAGTACTTC.

This clone was counted a single time. The gene calls are TRBV9 and TRBJ2-2, with D perhaps TRBD1 (6 bases). The V end was cut by 2 bases, the J end by 1 base, with 6 bases between. Germline V gene sequence: CDR1 SGDLS, CDR2 YYNGEE. There are 14 residues in the CDR3. The CDR3 spells CASSVTGNTGELFF. CDR3 nucleotides: TGTGCCAGCAGCGTGACAGGGAACACCGGGGAGCTGTTTTTT. Filled out from reference TRBV9 and TRBJ2-2, the complete variable domain reads DSGVTQTPKHLITATGQRVTLRCSPRSGDLSVYWYQQSLDQGLQFLIQYYNGEERAKGNILERFSAQQFPDLHSELNLSSLELGDSALYFCASSVTGNTGELFFGEGSRLTVL.

The chain carries TRBV6-5 and TRBJ2-5, with TRBD1 identical over 7 bases. This CDR3 is 15 amino acids long. V gave up 4 bases and J gave up 3 bases; unmatched junction bases: 8. The V gene's germline CDR1 is MNHEY and CDR2 SVGAGI. The DNA for the CDR3 is TGTGCCAGCAGTTCTCCGGCTGGACAGGAAGAGACCCAGTACTTC. Protein product: CASSSPAGQEETQYF.

J is TRBJ2-7 and V is TRBV7-9; TRBD2 matches 9 bases. The germline V gene has CDR1 SEHNR and CDR2 FQNEAQ (reference sequence). V was clipped by 5 bases and J by 7 bases; unmatched bases: 9. The CDR3 length is 14 residues. The CDR3: CASSLQGLAGEQYF. CDR3 bases: TGTGCCAGCAGCCTCCAGGGACTAGCCGGGGAGCAGTACTTC. Supplemented by reference TRBV7-9 and TRBJ2-7, the full variable domain reads DTGVSQNPRHKITKRGQNVTFRCDPISEHNRLYWYRQTLGQGPEFLTYFQNEAQLEKSRLLSDRFSAERPKGSFSTLEIQRTEQGDSAMYLCASSLQGLAGEQYFGPGTRLTVT.

A note on this clone: The same CDR3 can be traced to other DNA sequences in this sample. The V gene is TRBV5-4, the J gene TRBJ2-3, with D tentatively TRBD1 (6 bases). Looked up from germline, CDR1 is SGHNT and CDR2 is YYREEE (reference sequence). The V end lost 2 bases, the J end lost 2 bases, and 9 bases lay between the germline ends. The length of the CDR3 is 14 residues. The CDR3 spells CASSLQGATDTQYF. The CDR3 coding sequence is TGTGCCAGCAGCTTACAGGGTGCCACAGATACGCAGTATTTT.

This chain connects TRBV11-2 to TRBJ2-3, with 10 positions matching TRBD2. CDR1 is SGHAT, CDR2 FQNNGV, per germline. This CDR3 region has 16 residues. J gave up 3 bases and V 1 base, and 4 bases lay outside the gene matches. CDR3 DNA sequence: TGTGCCAGCAGCTTAGGGACTAGCGGTCTAACAGATACGCAGTATTTT. It codes for CASSLGTSGLTDTQYF.

This chain joins TRBV5-8 and TRBJ1-5, with 9 bases matching TRBD1. V dropped 3 bases and J dropped 3; count of bases not matched to a gene: 4. The CDR3 has 15 residues. Germline CDR1 SGHTS, CDR2 YDEGEE. This chain's CDR3 is CASSYRDRVNQPQHF. DNA for the CDR3: TGTGCCAGCAGCTACCGGGACAGGGTCAATCAGCCCCAGCATTTT. The whole variable domain, remainder taken from reference TRBV5-8 and TRBJ1-5, is EAGVTQSPTHLIKTRGQQATLRCSPISGHTSVYWYQQALGLGLQFLLWYDEGEERNRGNFPPRFSGRQFPNYSSELNVNALELEDSALYLCASSYRDRVNQPQHFGDGTRLSIL.

The genes are TRBV10-3 and TRBJ2-3; a weak D match, TRBD1 (6 bases). Trimming removed 6 bases from V and 4 bases from J, with 8 bases in between. The germline CDR1 and CDR2 sequences are ENHRY and SYGVKD. The CDR3 has 12 amino acids. This CDR3 is CAIRQGSDTQYF. The CDR3 DNA follows: TGTGCCATCAGACAGGGATCAGATACGCAGTATTTT.

This chain joins TRBV4-3 and TRBJ2-3; 15 nucleotides align to TRBD2. Unmatched junction bases numbered 7, after V lost 0 bases and J lost 6 bases. Looked up from germline, CDR1 is LGHNA and CDR2 is YSLEER. The CDR3 spans 18 residues. CDR3: CASSQEGLAGGVRDTQYF. The CDR3, as DNA: TGCGCCAGCAGCCAAGAAGGACTAGCGGGAGGGGTTCGGGATACGCAGTATTTT.

V and J are TRBV4-1 and TRBJ2-3; 7 bases line up with TRBD1. The germline V gene encodes CDR1 MGHRA and CDR2 YSYEKL. Trimming removed 1 base from V and 0 bases from J; junction bases left unmatched: 4. The CDR3 extends over 16 amino acids. CDR3 nucleotide sequence: TGCGCCAGCAGCCAAGCCCCGGGACAGAGCACAGATACGCAGTATTTT. Its protein is CASSQAPGQSTDTQYF.

V and J are TRBV7-2 and TRBJ2-7; 7 positions agree with TRBD2. The CDR3 is 16 amino acids. Germline values: CDR1 SGHTA, CDR2 FQGNSA. After removal of 5 bases from V and 5 bases from J, the junction contained 15 bases not matched to a gene. The CDR3, as DNA: TGTGCCAGCAGCCCTGTGGGGCGGGAGTATTCCCACGAGCAGTACTTC. The encoded protein is CASSPVGREYSHEQYF.

The V gene is TRBV19, the J gene TRBJ1-1; no firm D call. Germline CDR1 reads LNHDA; CDR2 reads SQIVND (reference sequence). CDR3 length: 18 residues. V dropped 5 bases and J dropped 7 bases, with 29 bases sitting between them. CDR3 amino acids: CASSSRGSGRGINVEAFF. The CDR3 nucleotides are TGTGCCAGTAGTTCTCGTGGGAGTGGCCGTGGGATTAACGTTGAAGCTTTCTTT.

The chain uses TRBV13 and TRBJ1-2, with D maybe TRBD1 (6 bases). The germline V gene has CDR1 PRHDT and CDR2 FYEKMQ (reference sequence). CDR3 length: 16 residues. The germline V and J ends were trimmed by 2 bases and 5 bases, with 18 bases remaining between them. CDR3 protein: CASSLPGELKGYGYTF. The DNA for the CDR3 is TGTGCCAGCAGCTTACCAGGGGAACTTAAAGGGTATGGCTACACCTTC.